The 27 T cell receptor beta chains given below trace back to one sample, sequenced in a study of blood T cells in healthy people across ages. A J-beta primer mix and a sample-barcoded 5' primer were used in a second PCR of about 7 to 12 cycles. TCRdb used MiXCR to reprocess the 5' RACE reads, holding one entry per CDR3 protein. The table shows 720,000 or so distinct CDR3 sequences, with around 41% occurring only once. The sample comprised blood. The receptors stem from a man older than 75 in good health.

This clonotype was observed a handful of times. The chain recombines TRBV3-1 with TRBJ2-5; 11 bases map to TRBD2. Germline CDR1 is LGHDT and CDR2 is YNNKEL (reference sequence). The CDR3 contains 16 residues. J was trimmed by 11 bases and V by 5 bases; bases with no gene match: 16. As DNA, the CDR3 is TGTGCCAGCAGCAACCCACTAGCGGGAGATTTCGGTGAGCAGTACTTC. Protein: CASSNPLAGDFGEQYF.

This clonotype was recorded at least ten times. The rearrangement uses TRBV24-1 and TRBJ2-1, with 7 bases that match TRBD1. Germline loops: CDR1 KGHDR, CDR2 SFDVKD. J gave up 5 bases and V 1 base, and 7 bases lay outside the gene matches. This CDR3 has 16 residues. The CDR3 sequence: CATSDFSGTADNEQFF. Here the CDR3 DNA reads TGTGCCACCAGTGATTTCTCCGGGACAGCAGACAATGAGCAGTTCTTC.

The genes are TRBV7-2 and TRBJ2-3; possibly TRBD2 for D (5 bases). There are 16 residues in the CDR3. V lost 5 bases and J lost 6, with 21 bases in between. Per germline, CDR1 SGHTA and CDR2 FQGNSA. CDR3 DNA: TGTGCCAGCAGCCGTGGCGGCGGCGTCGGGGTGGATACGCAGTATTTT. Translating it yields CASSRGGGVGVDTQYF.

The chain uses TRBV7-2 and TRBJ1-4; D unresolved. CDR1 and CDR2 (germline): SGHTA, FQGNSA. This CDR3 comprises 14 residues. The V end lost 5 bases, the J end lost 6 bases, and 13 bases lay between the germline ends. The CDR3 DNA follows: TGTGCCAGCAGCCCCACCTTAGCCGATGAAAAACTGTTTTTT. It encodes CASSPTLADEKLFF.

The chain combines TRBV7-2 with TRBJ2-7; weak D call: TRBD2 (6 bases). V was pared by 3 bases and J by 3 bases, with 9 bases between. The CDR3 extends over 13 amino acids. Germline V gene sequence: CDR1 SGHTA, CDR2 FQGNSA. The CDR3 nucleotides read TGTGCCAGCAGCTTGGGACTCCTCTACGAGCAGTACTTC. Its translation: CASSLGLLYEQYF.

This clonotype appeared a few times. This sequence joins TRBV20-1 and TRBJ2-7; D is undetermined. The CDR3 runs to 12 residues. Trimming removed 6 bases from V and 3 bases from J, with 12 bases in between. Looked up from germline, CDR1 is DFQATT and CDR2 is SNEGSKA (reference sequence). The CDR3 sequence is CSAKLDGYEQYF. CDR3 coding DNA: TGCAGTGCAAAGTTGGACGGCTACGAGCAGTACTTC.

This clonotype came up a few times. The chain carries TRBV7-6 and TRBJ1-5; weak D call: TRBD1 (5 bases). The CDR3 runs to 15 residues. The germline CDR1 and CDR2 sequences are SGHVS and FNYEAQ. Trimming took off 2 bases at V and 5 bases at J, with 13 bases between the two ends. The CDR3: CASSLRGGRDQPQHF. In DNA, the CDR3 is TGTGCCAGCAGCTTAAGGGGCGGAAGGGATCAGCCCCAGCATTTT.

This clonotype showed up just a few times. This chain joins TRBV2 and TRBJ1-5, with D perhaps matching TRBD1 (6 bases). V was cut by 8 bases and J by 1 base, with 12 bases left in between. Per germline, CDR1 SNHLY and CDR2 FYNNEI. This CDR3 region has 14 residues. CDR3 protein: CASSWTDSNQPQHF. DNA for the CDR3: TGTGCCAGCTCTTGGACAGACAGCAATCAGCCCCAGCATTTT.

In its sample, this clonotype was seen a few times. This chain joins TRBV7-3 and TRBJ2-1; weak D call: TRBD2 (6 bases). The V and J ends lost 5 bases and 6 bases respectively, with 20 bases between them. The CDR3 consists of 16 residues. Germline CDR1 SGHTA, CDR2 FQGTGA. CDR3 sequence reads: CASSLTGTQRGNEQFF. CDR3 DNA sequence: TGTGCCAGCAGCCTTACCGGGACTCAAAGGGGCAATGAGCAGTTCTTC.

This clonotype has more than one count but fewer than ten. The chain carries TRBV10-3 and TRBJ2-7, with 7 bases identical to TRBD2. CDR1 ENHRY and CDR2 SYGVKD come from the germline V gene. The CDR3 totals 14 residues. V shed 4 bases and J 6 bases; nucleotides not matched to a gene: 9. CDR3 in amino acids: CAISGGSGGSEQYF. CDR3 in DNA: TGTGCCATCAGTGGAGGGTCGGGCGGGAGCGAGCAGTACTTC.

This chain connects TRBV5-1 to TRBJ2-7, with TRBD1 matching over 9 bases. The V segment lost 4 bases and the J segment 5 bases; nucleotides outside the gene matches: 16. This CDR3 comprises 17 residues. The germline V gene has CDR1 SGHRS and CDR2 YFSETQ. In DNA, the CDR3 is TGCGCCAGCAGCCCGTCTCCGACCGGGACAGGGTCTCACGAGCAGTACTTC. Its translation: CASSPSPTGTGSHEQYF. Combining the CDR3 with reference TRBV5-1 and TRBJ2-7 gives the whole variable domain KAGVTQTPRYLIKTRGQQVTLSCSPISGHRSVSWYQQTPGQGLQFLFEYFSETQRNKGNFPGRFSGRQFSNSRSEMNVSTLELGDSALYLCASSPSPTGTGSHEQYFGPGTRLTVT.

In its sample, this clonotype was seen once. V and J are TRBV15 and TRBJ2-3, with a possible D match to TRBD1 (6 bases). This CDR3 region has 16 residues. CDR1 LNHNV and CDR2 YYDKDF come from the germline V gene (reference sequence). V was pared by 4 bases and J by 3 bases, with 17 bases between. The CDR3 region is CATSKETGIVTDTQYF. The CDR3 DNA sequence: TGTGCCACCAGCAAGGAAACAGGGATTGTGACAGATACGCAGTATTTT.

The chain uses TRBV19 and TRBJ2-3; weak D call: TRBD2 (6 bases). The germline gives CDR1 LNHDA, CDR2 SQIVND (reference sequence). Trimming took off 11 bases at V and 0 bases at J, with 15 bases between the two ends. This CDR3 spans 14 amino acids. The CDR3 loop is CAGTSGSSTDTQYF. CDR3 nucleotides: TGTGCCGGTACCAGCGGGTCTAGCACAGATACGCAGTATTTT. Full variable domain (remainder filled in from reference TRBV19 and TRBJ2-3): DGGITQSPKYLFRKEGQNVTLSCEQNLNHDAMYWYRQDPGQGLRLIYYSQIVNDFQKGDIAEGYSVSREKKESFPLTVTSAQKNPTAFYLCAGTSGSSTDTQYFGPGTRLTVL.

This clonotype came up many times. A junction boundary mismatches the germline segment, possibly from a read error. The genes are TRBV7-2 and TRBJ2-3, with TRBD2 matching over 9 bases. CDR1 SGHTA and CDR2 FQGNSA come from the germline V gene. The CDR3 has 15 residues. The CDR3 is CASSLGSGGTDTQYF. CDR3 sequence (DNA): TGCGCCAGCAGCTTGGGTAGCGGGGGTACAGATACGCAGTATTTT.

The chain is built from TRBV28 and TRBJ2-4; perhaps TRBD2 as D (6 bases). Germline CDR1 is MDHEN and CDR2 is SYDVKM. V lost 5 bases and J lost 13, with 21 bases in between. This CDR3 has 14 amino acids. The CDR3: CASSVTGSTGEQYF. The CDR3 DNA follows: TGTGCCAGCAGTGTAACCGGCAGCACGGGGGAGCAGTACTTC.

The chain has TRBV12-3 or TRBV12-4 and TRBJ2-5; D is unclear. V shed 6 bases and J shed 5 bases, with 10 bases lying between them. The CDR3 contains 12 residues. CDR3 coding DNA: TGTGCCAGCAGACAGTTAATGGAGACCCAGTACTTC. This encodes CASRQLMETQYF.

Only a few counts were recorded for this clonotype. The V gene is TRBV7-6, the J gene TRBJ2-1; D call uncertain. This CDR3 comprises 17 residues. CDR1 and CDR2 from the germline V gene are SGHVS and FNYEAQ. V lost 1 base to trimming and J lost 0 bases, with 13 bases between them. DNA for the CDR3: TGTGCCAGCAGCTTAGGTCAAAGTCAGAGCTCCTACAATGAGCAGTTCTTC. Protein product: CASSLGQSQSSYNEQFF.

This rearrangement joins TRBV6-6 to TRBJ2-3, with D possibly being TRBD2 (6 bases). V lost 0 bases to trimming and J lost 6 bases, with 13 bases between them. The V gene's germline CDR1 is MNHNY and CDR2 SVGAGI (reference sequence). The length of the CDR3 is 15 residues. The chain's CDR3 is CASSYSTAGRDTQYF. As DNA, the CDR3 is TGTGCCAGCAGTTACTCGACGGCAGGGAGGGATACGCAGTATTTT.

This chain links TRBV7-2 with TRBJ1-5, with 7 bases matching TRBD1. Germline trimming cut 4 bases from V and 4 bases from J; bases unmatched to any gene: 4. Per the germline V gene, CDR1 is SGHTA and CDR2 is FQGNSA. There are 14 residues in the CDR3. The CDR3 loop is CASSSPQGNQPQHF. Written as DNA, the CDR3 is TGTGCCAGCAGCTCTCCACAGGGGAATCAGCCCCAGCATTTT.

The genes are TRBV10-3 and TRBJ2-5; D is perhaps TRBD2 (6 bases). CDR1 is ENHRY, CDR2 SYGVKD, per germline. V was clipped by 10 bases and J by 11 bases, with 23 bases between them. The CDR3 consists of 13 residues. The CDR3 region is CASTGSTDREQYF. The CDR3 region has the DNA TGTGCCAGCACCGGGAGTACCGATCGGGAGCAGTACTTC.

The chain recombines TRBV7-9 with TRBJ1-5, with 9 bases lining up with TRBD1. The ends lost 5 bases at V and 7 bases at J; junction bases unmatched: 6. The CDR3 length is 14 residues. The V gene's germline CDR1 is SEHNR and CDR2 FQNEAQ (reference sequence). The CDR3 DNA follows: TGTGCCAGCAGCACAGGGGGCGCAGGACAGCCCCAGCATTTT. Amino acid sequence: CASSTGGAGQPQHF.

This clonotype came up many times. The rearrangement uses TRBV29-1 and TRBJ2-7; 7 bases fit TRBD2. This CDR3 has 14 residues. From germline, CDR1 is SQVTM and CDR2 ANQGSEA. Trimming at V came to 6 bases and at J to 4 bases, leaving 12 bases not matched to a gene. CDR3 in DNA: TGCAGCGTGGTTTCCGGGACTAACCCTTACGAGCAGTACTTC. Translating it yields CSVVSGTNPYEQYF.

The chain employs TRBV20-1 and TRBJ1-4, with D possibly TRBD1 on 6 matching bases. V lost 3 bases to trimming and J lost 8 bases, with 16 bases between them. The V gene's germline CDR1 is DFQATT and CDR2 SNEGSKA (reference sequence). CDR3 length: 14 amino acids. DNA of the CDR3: TGCAGTGCTAGTAAGCACCAGGGGCACGAAAAACTGTTTTTT. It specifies CSASKHQGHEKLFF.

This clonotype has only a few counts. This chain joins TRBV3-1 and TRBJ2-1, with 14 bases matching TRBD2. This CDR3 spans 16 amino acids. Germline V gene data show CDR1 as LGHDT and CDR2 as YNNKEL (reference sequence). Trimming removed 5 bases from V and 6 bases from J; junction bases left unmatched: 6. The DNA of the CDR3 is TGTGCCAGCAGCATTACGACTAGCGGGGGGGCCAATGAGCAGTTCTTC. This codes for CASSITTSGGANEQFF.

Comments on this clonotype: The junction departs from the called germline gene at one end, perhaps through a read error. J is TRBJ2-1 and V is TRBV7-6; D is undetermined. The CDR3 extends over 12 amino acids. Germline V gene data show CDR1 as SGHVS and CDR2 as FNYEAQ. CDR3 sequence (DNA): TGTACCAGCAGCTTACTCGAAAATGAGCAGTTCTTC. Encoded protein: CTSSLLENEQFF.

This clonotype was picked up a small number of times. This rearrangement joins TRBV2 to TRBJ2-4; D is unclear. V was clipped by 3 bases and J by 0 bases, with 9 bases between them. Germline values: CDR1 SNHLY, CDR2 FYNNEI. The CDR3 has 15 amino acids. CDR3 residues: CASSDGKLAKNIQYF. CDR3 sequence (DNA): TGTGCCAGCAGTGATGGGAAATTAGCCAAAAACATTCAGTACTTC.

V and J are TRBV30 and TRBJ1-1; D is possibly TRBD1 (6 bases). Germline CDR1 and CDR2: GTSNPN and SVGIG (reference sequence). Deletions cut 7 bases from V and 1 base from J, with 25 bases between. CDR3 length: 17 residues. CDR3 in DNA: TGTGCCTCCAAATATTTTGACCGGGACACCAGGAACACTGAAGCTTTCTTT. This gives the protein CASKYFDRDTRNTEAFF.